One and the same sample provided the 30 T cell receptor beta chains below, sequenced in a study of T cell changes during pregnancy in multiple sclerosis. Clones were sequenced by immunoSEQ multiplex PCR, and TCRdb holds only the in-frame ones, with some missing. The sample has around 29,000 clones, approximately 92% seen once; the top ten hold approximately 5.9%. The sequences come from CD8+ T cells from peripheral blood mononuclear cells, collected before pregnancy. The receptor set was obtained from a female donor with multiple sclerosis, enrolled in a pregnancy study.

Written as DNA, the CDR3 is TGTGCCATCAGTGTGGACAGCTATGGCTACACCTTC. Its protein is CAISVDSYGYTF. This chain links TRBV10-3 with TRBJ1-2; tentatively, D is TRBD1 (6 bases). The CDR3 totals 12 residues. Germline V gives CDR1 ENHRY, CDR2 SYGVKD. Trimming removed 4 bases at V and 4 bases at J, with 7 bases between.

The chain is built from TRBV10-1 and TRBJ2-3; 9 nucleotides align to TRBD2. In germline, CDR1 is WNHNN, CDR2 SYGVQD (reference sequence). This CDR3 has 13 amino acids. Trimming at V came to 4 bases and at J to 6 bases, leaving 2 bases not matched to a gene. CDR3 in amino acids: CASSGTSADTQYF. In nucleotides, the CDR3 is TGCGCCAGCAGTGGGACTAGCGCGGATACGCAGTATTTT.

The CDR3 bases are TGCGCCAGCAGCTTGGAACGGGGGGAAGAGACCCAGTACTTC. Amino acid sequence: CASSLERGEETQYF. The V gene is TRBV5-1, the J gene TRBJ2-5; 7 bases agree with TRBD2. Trimming cost V 0 bases and J 3 bases; bases outside gene matches: 2. The CDR3 consists of 14 residues. The germline V gene encodes CDR1 SGHRS and CDR2 YFSETQ.

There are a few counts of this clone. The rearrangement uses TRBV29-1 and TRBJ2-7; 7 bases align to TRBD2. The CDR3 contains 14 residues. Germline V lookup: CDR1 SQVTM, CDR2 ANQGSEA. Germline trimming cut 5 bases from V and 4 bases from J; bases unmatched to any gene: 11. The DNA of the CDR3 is TGCAGCGTTTCCTCACCGACTAGCCCGTACGAGCAGTACTTC. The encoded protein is CSVSSPTSPYEQYF.

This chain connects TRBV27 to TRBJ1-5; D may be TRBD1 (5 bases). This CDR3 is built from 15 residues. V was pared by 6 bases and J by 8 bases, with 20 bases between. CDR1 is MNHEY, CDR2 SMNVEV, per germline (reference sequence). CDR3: CASSATATLSKPQHF. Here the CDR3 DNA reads TGTGCCAGCAGCGCGACAGCTACTTTAAGCAAGCCCCAGCATTTT.

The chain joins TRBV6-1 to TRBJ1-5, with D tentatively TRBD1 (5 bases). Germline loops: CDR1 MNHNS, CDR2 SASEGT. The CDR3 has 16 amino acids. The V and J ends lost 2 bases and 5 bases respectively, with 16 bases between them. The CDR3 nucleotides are TGTGCCAGCAGTGAACAGGGACTGACTACTGATCAGCCCCAGCATTTT. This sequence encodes CASSEQGLTTDQPQHF.

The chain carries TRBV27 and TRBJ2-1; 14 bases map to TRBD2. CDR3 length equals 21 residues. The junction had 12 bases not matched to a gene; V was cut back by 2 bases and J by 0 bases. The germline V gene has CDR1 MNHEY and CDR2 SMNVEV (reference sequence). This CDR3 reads CASSLTPPGTSGGSSYNEQFF. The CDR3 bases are TGTGCCAGCAGTTTAACCCCTCCCGGGACTAGCGGGGGAAGCTCCTACAATGAGCAGTTCTTC.

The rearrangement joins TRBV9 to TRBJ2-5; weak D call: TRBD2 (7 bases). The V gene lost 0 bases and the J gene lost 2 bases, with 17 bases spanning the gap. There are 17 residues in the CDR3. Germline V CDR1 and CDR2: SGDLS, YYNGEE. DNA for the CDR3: TGTGCCAGCAGCGTAGAAGGGTCGGGGGGCCAGCAAGAGACCCAGTACTTC. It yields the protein CASSVEGSGGQQETQYF.

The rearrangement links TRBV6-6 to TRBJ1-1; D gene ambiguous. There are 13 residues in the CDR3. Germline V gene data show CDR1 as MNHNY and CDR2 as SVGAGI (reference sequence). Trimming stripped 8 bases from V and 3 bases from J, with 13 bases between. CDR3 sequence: CASHATVDTEAFF. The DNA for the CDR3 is TGTGCCAGCCATGCCACGGTGGACACTGAAGCTTTCTTT.

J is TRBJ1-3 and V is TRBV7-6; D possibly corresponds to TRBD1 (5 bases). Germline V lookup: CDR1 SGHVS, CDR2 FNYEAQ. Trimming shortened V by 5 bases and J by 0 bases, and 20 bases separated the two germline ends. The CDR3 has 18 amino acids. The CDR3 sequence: CASSLRQKVADSGNTIYF. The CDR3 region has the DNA TGTGCCAGCAGCCTGCGACAGAAGGTGGCTGACTCTGGAAACACCATATATTTT.

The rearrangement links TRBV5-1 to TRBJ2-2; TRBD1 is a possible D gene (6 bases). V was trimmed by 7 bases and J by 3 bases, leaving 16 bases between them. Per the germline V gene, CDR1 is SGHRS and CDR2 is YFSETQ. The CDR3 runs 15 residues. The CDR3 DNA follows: TGCGCCAGCTTCCCCCGGCAGGGGTACACCGGGGAGCTGTTTTTT. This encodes CASFPRQGYTGELFF.

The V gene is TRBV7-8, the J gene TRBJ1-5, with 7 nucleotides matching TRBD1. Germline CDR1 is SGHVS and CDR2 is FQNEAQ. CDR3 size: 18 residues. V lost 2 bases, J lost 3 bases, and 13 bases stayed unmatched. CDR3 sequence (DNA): TGTGCCAGCAGCTTATTACTCAGACAGGGTCGAAACAATCAGCCCCAGCATTTT. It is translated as CASSLLLRQGRNNQPQHF.

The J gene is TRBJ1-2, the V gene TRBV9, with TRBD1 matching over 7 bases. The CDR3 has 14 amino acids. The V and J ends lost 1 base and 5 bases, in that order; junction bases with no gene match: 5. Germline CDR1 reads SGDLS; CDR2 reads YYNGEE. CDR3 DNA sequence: TGTGCCAGCAGCGTACGTACAGGGGAATATGGCTACACCTTC. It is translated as CASSVRTGEYGYTF. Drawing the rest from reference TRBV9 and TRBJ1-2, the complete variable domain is DSGVTQTPKHLITATGQRVTLRCSPRSGDLSVYWYQQSLDQGLQFLIQYYNGEERAKGNILERFSAQQFPDLHSELNLSSLELGDSALYFCASSVRTGEYGYTFGSGTRLTVV.

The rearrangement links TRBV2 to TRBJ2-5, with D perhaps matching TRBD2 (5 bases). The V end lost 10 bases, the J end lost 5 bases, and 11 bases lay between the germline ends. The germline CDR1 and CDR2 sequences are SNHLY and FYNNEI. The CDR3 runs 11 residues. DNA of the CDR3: TGTGCCACCAATACGGGGGAGACCCAGTACTTC. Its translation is CATNTGETQYF. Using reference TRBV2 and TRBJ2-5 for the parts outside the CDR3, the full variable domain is EPEVTQTPSHQVTQMGQEVILRCVPISNHLYFYWYRQILGQKVEFLVSFYNNEISEKSEIFDDQFSVERPDGSNFTLKIRSTKLEDSAMYFCATNTGETQYFGPGTRLLVL.

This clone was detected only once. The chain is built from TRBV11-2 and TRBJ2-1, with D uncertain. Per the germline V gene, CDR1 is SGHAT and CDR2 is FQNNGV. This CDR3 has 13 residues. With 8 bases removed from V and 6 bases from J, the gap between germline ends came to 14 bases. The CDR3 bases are TGTGCCAGCGGAGTACCCAGCGTCAATGAGCAGTTCTTC. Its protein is CASGVPSVNEQFF.

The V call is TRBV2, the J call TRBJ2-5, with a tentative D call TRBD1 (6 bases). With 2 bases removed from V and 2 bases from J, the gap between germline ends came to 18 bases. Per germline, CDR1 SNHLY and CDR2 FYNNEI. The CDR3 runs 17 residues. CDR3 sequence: CASSEWDTIRDQETQYF. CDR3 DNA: TGTGCCAGCAGTGAATGGGACACTATCAGGGATCAAGAGACCCAGTACTTC.

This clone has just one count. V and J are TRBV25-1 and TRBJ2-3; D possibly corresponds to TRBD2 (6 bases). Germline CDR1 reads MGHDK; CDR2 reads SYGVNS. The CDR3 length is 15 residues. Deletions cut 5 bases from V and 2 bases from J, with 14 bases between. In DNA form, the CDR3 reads TGTGCCAGCAGTCCTGTTGGGAGGTCCACAGATACGCAGTATTTT. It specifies CASSPVGRSTDTQYF.

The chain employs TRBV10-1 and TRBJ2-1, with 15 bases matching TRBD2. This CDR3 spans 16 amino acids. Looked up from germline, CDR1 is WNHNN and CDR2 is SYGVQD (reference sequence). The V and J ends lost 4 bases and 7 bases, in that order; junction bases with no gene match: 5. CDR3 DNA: TGCGCCAGCAGTGCTGGACTAGCGGGAGGGGAGAATGAGCAGTTCTTC. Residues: CASSAGLAGGENEQFF.

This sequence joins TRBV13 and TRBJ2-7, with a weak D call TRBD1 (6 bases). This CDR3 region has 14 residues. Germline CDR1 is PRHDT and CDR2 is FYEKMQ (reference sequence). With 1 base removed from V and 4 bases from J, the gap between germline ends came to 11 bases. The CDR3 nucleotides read TGTGCCAGCAGCTTAGACAGGGACCCGTACGAGCAGTACTTC. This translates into CASSLDRDPYEQYF.

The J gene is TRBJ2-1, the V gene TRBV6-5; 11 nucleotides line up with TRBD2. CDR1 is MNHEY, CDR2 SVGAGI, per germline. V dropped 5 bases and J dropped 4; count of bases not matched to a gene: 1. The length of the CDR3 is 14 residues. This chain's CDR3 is CASSGTSGYNEQFF. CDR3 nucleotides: TGTGCCAGCAGTGGGACTAGCGGATACAATGAGCAGTTCTTC.

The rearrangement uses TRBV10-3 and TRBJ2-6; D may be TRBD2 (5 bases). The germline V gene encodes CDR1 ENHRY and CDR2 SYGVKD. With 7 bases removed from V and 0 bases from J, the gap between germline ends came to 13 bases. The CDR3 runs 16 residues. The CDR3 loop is CAIKGRESSGANVLTF. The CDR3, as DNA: TGTGCCATCAAAGGCCGGGAAAGCTCTGGGGCCAACGTCCTGACTTTC.

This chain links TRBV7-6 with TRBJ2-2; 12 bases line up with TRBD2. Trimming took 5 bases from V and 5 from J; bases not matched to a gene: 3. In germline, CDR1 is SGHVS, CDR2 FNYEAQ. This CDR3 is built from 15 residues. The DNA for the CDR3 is TGTGCCAGCAGCCTGGGGACTAGCGGGACCGGGGAGCTGTTTTTT. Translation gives CASSLGTSGTGELFF.

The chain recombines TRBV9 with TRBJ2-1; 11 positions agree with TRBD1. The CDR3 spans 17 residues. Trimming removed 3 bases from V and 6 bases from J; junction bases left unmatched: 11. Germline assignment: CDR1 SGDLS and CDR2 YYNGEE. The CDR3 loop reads CASSARPGTGGPNEQFF. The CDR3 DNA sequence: TGTGCCAGCAGCGCCCGACCCGGGACAGGGGGGCCCAATGAGCAGTTCTTC.

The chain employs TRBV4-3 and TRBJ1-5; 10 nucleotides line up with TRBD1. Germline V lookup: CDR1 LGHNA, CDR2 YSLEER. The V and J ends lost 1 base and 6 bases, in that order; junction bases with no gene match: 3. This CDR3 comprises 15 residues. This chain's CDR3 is CASSQGGQGGQPQHF. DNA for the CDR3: TGCGCCAGCAGCCAAGGTGGACAGGGGGGTCAGCCCCAGCATTTT.

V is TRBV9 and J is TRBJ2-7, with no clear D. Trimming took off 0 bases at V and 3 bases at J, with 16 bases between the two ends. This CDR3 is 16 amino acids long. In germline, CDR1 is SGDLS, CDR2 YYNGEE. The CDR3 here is CASSVGAGNIGYEQYF. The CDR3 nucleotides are TGTGCCAGCAGCGTAGGAGCAGGAAATATCGGCTACGAGCAGTACTTC.

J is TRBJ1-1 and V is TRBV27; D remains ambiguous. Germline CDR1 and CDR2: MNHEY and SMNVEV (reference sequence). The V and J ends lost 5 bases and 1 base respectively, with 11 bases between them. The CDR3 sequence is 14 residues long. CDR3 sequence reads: CASSPGTANTEAFF. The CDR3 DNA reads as TGTGCCAGCAGTCCTGGCACAGCGAACACTGAAGCTTTCTTT.

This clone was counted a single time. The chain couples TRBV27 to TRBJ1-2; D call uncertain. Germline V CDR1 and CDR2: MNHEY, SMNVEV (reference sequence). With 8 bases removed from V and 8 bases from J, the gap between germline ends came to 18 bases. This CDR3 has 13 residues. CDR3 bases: TGTGCCAGCTCCCTGGGAGGGCTGAGCGGCTACACCTTC. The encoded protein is CASSLGGLSGYTF.

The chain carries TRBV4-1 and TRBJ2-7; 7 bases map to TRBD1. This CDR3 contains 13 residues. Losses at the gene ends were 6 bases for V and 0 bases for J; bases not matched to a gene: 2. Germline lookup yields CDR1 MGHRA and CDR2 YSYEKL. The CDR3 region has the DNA TGCGCCAGCAGTGGGACAGTCTCCTACGAGCAGTACTTC. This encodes CASSGTVSYEQYF.

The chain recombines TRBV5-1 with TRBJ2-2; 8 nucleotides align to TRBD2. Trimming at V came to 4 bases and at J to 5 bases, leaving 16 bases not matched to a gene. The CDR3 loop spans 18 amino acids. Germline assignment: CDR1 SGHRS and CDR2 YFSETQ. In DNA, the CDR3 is TGCGCCAGCAGCCTGGACCTGACGACGGGAGGGGGGACCGGGGAGCTGTTTTTT. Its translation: CASSLDLTTGGGTGELFF.

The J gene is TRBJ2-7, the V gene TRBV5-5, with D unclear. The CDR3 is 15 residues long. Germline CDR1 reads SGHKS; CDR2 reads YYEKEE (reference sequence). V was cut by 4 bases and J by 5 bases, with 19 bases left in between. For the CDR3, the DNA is TGTGCCAGCAGCCACCGTCTTGGCTCGAGGAACGAGCAGTACTTC. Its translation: CASSHRLGSRNEQYF.